Presented here are 9 T cell receptor beta chains from one specimen sequenced in a study of radiotherapy plus CTLA-4 blockade in lung cancer. Assay: immunoSEQ multiplex PCR; the TCRdb copy retains only in-frame clones and omits some. The data hold about 28,000 clones, with around three quarters observed a single time. The specimen was peripheral blood, collected from a patient treated with radiotherapy plus ipilimumab. The receptors derive from a human donor with non-small cell lung cancer that progressed on radiotherapy plus ipilimumab.

The CDR3 nucleotides are TGTGCCAGCAGCAGCGGGAGTCCCAACAATGAGCAGTTCTTC. Protein sequence: CASSSGSPNNEQFF. V usage is TRBV27 and J usage is TRBJ2-1; 8 bases line up with TRBD2. This CDR3 comprises 14 residues. V shed 6 bases and J 5 bases; nucleotides not matched to a gene: 6. Germline assignment: CDR1 MNHEY and CDR2 SMNVEV (reference sequence).

The V call is TRBV29-1, the J call TRBJ1-1, with D hard to call. The CDR3 is made up of 12 amino acids. Germline-derived CDR1 and CDR2 are SQVTM and ANQGSEA. Trimming took off 5 bases at V and 1 base at J, with 8 bases between the two ends. CDR3 DNA: TGCAGCGTTAATCCCGGGAACACTGAAGCTTTCTTT. Its translation is CSVNPGNTEAFF.

The chain recombines TRBV11-2 with TRBJ1-1; D perhaps matches TRBD1 (6 bases). This CDR3 region has 15 residues. Trimming removed 1 base at V and 4 bases at J, with 13 bases between. From germline, CDR1 is SGHAT and CDR2 FQNNGV. The CDR3 reads CASSLGQAGGTEAFF. The DNA of the CDR3 is TGTGCCAGCAGCTTAGGACAGGCGGGCGGCACTGAAGCTTTCTTT.

The CDR3 sequence is CASRRGGNTDTQYF. DNA for the CDR3: TGTGCCAGCCGCAGGGGGGGCAACACAGATACGCAGTATTTT. This chain joins TRBV28 and TRBJ2-3, with D tentatively TRBD1 or TRBD2 (7 bases each). The CDR3 is 14 residues long. V lost 8 bases, J lost 2 bases, and 14 bases lay in between. Germline CDR1 reads MDHEN; CDR2 reads SYDVKM. Filled out from reference TRBV28 and TRBJ2-3, the complete variable domain reads DVKVTQSSRYLVKRTGEKVFLECVQDMDHENMFWYRQDPGLGLRLIYFSYDVKMKEKGDIPEGYSVSREKKERFSLILESASTNQTSMYLCASRRGGNTDTQYFGPGTRLTVL.

The sample holds one count of this clone. The genes are TRBV19 and TRBJ2-3; D is perhaps TRBD1 (5 bases). The CDR3 has 15 residues. The germline CDR1 and CDR2 sequences are LNHDA and SQIVND (reference sequence). The V and J ends lost 2 bases and 5 bases respectively, with 14 bases between them. The CDR3 DNA reads TGTGCCAGTAGTATATCCGGGCAGGGCGGAGATACGCAGTATTTT. Protein: CASSISGQGGDTQYF.

The chain uses TRBV5-4 and TRBJ2-7; 8 nucleotides align to TRBD1. The trim removed 4 bases at V and 2 bases at J, leaving 5 bases unmatched. This CDR3 region has 14 residues. Germline CDR1 and CDR2: SGHNT and YYREEE (reference sequence). The CDR3, as DNA: TGTGCCAGCAGCCACAGGGGGAGGACCTACGAGCAGTACTTC. Protein: CASSHRGRTYEQYF.

This chain joins TRBV11-3 and TRBJ1-2, with D possibly matching TRBD1 (6 bases). Trimming stripped 1 base from V and 4 bases from J, with 7 bases between. The CDR3 spans 13 residues. Germline V lookup: CDR1 SGHNT, CDR2 YENEEA. CDR3 nucleotides: TGTGCCAGCAGCTTAGCGACAGGCTATGGCTACACCTTC. It codes for CASSLATGYGYTF.

This chain links TRBV30 with TRBJ1-3, with a weak D call TRBD1 (6 bases). In germline, CDR1 is GTSNPN, CDR2 SVGIG (reference sequence). The CDR3 is 14 amino acids. The germline V and J ends were trimmed by 0 bases and 2 bases, with 8 bases remaining between them. CDR3 DNA: TGTGCCTGGAGTGTAGGGGGGACTGGAAACACCATATATTTT. It yields the protein CAWSVGGTGNTIYF.

V and J are TRBV19 and TRBJ1-2, with 8 bases identical to TRBD1. There are 17 residues in the CDR3. Trimming took 5 bases from V and 4 from J; bases not matched to a gene: 15. Germline V gene data show CDR1 as LNHDA and CDR2 as SQIVND (reference sequence). The CDR3 spells CASSGSSTGAKTYGYTF. The CDR3 coding sequence is TGTGCCAGTAGTGGATCGTCGACAGGGGCGAAAACCTATGGCTACACCTTC. Together with reference TRBV19 and TRBJ1-2, the CDR3 gives the full variable domain: DGGITQSPKYLFRKEGQNVTLSCEQNLNHDAMYWYRQDPGQGLRLIYYSQIVNDFQKGDIAEGYSVSREKKESFPLTVTSAQKNPTAFYLCASSGSSTGAKTYGYTFGSGTRLTVV.